A single sample gave rise to the 21 T cell receptor beta chains below, sequenced in a study of blood T cell repertoires in COVID-19. Here immunoSEQ multiplex PCR was the method, and the copy in TCRdb shows in-frame clones only, minus some. Of 120,000 or so clones in the sample, around four fifths were seen once. Input material: peripheral blood. The origin of the receptors is a woman aged 55-69 years with acute or convalescent COVID-19.

The rearrangement uses TRBV7-2 and TRBJ1-2, with 7 bases identical to TRBD1. Germline loops: CDR1 SGHTA, CDR2 FQGNSA. Trimming took 5 bases from V and 3 from J; bases not matched to a gene: 9. The CDR3 is 15 amino acids. The CDR3 bases are TGTGCCAGCAGCCAACGGACAGGTGGAGACTATGGCTACACCTTC. Translated, it gives CASSQRTGGDYGYTF.

The chain combines TRBV5-6 with TRBJ2-3, with D perhaps TRBD1 (5 bases). The germline V gene encodes CDR1 SGHDT and CDR2 YYEEEE. This CDR3 is 15 amino acids long. V shed 0 bases and J shed 3 bases, with 11 bases lying between them. CDR3 sequence reads: CASSLGGRETDTQYF. CDR3 in DNA: TGTGCCAGCAGCTTGGGGGGCAGGGAAACAGATACGCAGTATTTT.

The CDR3 region is CASSSQGEATGELFF. Written as DNA, the CDR3 is TGTGCCAGCAGTTCCCAGGGGGAGGCCACCGGGGAGCTGTTTTTT. The gene calls are TRBV2 and TRBJ2-2, with a possible D match to TRBD1 (7 bases). This CDR3 region has 15 residues. The germline CDR1 and CDR2 sequences are SNHLY and FYNNEI. V shed 5 bases and J shed 4 bases, with 14 bases lying between them.

The chain has TRBV19 and TRBJ1-1; the D gene is possibly TRBD1 (5 bases). The CDR3 contains 13 residues. CDR1 is LNHDA and CDR2 is SQIVND in the germline V gene (reference sequence). V lost 5 bases and J lost 3, with 10 bases in between. The CDR3 loop reads CASSFKGDTEAFF. The CDR3 DNA is TGTGCCAGTAGTTTCAAAGGGGACACTGAAGCTTTCTTT.

The chain links TRBV7-6 to TRBJ2-7, with TRBD1 as a possible D gene (6 bases). V shed 4 bases and J shed 5 bases, with 21 bases lying between them. The CDR3 covers 16 residues. Germline loops: CDR1 SGHVS, CDR2 FNYEAQ. The CDR3 protein is CASSSLVLTGTNEQYF. In DNA, the CDR3 is TGTGCCAGCAGCTCCCTAGTCCTTACAGGGACCAACGAGCAGTACTTC.

In this sample, this clone turned up once. The chain has TRBV7-3 and TRBJ2-3; D is possibly TRBD2 (6 bases). Looked up from germline, CDR1 is SGHTA and CDR2 is FQGTGA. V was clipped by 4 bases and J by 0 bases, with 8 bases between them. The CDR3 is made up of 14 amino acids. In DNA form, the CDR3 reads TGTGCCAGCAGCTCGGGGGTGAGCACAGATACGCAGTATTTT. This gives the protein CASSSGVSTDTQYF. Looking up the rest from reference TRBV7-3 and TRBJ2-3 gives the full variable domain: GAGVSQTPSNKVTEKGKYVELRCDPISGHTALYWYRQSLGQGPEFLIYFQGTGAADDSGLPNDRFFAVRPEGSVSTLKIQRTERGDSAVYLCASSSGVSTDTQYFGPGTRLTVL.

This clone came up a few times. V usage is TRBV2 and J usage is TRBJ2-3, with TRBD2 matching 11 bases. After removal of 7 bases from V and 3 bases from J, the junction contained 6 bases not matched to a gene. CDR3 length: 15 amino acids. Per the germline V gene, CDR1 is SNHLY and CDR2 is FYNNEI. In DNA, the CDR3 is TGTGCCAGCAACCGCCTAGCGGGGGGAACAGATACGCAGTATTTT. Its translation: CASNRLAGGTDTQYF.

The chain recombines TRBV5-5 with TRBJ2-7, with 8 bases aligning to TRBD1. The J segment lost 12 bases and the V segment lost 4 bases, leaving 18 bases of the junction unmatched. Germline V gene data show CDR1 as SGHKS and CDR2 as YYEKEE (reference sequence). The CDR3 is 15 residues long. CDR3 in amino acids: CASSPAPGQALAWYF. CDR3 sequence (DNA): TGTGCCAGCAGCCCCGCCCCGGGACAGGCCTTAGCTTGGTACTTC.

V and J are TRBV24-1 and TRBJ1-5, with 8 bases matching TRBD1. CDR1 is KGHDR and CDR2 is SFDVKD in the germline V gene. This CDR3 has 14 residues. V lost 7 bases to trimming and J lost 2 bases; unmatched junction nucleotides: 3. CDR3 sequence (DNA): TGTGCCACCAGCGAGGACAGGGGCAATCAGCCCCAGCATTTT. Translation: CATSEDRGNQPQHF.

The chain combines TRBV4-1 with TRBJ1-5; perhaps TRBD1 as D (5 bases). Germline V lookup: CDR1 MGHRA, CDR2 YSYEKL. There are 15 residues in the CDR3. The V and J ends lost 1 base and 3 bases respectively, with 10 bases between them. The DNA for the CDR3 is TGCGCCAGCAGCCAAGGACGACAGATCAATCAGCCCCAGCATTTT. Protein product: CASSQGRQINQPQHF.

The chain carries TRBV10-3 and TRBJ1-2, with TRBD1 identical over 8 bases. Germline V gene data show CDR1 as ENHRY and CDR2 as SYGVKD. This CDR3 region has 15 residues. V trimming: 6 bases; J trimming: 8 bases; junction bases outside the gene matches: 14. DNA for the CDR3: TGTGCCATCAGCCATTACCGGGACAGGTCCCAAGGCTACACCTTC. It specifies CAISHYRDRSQGYTF.

J is TRBJ2-1 and V is TRBV14; tentatively, D is TRBD2 (5 bases). The CDR3 runs to 18 residues. Germline V gene sequence: CDR1 SGHDN, CDR2 FVKESK. The V and J ends lost 2 bases and 3 bases respectively, with 20 bases between them. The CDR3 sequence: CASSQLIRRGWIYNEQFF. CDR3 DNA sequence: TGTGCCAGCAGCCAACTAATACGTAGAGGGTGGATCTACAATGAGCAGTTCTTC.

The chain recombines TRBV5-5 with TRBJ2-7, with D hard to call. Trimming took 0 bases from V and 3 from J, leaving 7 bases between them. Looked up from germline, CDR1 is SGHKS and CDR2 is YYEKEE (reference sequence). The CDR3 length is 13 residues. Here the CDR3 DNA reads TGTGCCAGCAGCTTGGATTCGGTCTACGAGCAGTACTTC. Encoded protein: CASSLDSVYEQYF.

The J gene is TRBJ2-1, the V gene TRBV7-6; the D gene is possibly TRBD1 (6 bases). The CDR3 runs 19 residues. CDR1 SGHVS and CDR2 FNYEAQ come from the germline V gene. Trimming stripped 5 bases from V and 9 bases from J, with 32 bases between. The CDR3 spells CASSPAVVGGTLQVGEQFF. The CDR3 nucleotides are TGTGCCAGCAGCCCCGCGGTCGTAGGTGGGACACTACAGGTCGGTGAGCAGTTCTTC.

V is TRBV5-1 and J is TRBJ2-7; perhaps TRBD2 as D (6 bases). V was pared by 0 bases and J by 11 bases, with 9 bases between. Germline V gives CDR1 SGHRS, CDR2 YFSETQ. The CDR3 sequence is 11 residues long. CDR3 bases: TGCGCCAGCAGCTTGGAAGGGGAGGAGTACTTC. Translated, it gives CASSLEGEEYF.

The chain uses TRBV5-4 and TRBJ2-7, with D maybe TRBD2 (8 bases). Germline CDR1 SGHNT, CDR2 YYREEE (reference sequence). The CDR3 sequence is 16 residues long. Trimming left V 0 bases short and J 1 base short, with 14 bases between. DNA for the CDR3: TGTGCCAGCAGCTTGGGTAGCGGGACAGTTTCCTACGAGCAGTACTTC. The encoded protein is CASSLGSGTVSYEQYF.

The rearrangement uses TRBV5-4 and TRBJ2-4; 7 bases align to TRBD1. CDR1 SGHNT and CDR2 YYREEE come from the germline V gene (reference sequence). The CDR3 runs to 14 residues. J was trimmed by 3 bases and V by 5 bases; bases with no gene match: 5. The CDR3 region has the DNA TGTGCCAGCAGTTCGGGGACAGTCAAAAACATTCAGTACTTC. Its translation: CASSSGTVKNIQYF.

The genes are TRBV6-2 or TRBV6-3 and TRBJ2-3; 7 positions agree with TRBD2. This CDR3 contains 16 residues. The trim removed 2 bases at V and 0 bases at J, leaving 5 bases unmatched. Germline CDR1 is MNHEY and CDR2 is SVGEGT. DNA of the CDR3: TGTGCCAGCAGTTACGGGGCGGGAGTGAGCACAGATACGCAGTATTTT. It translates to CASSYGAGVSTDTQYF.

J is TRBJ2-5 and V is TRBV7-9; D gene unclear. The CDR3 loop spans 11 amino acids. Germline CDR1 and CDR2: SEHNR and FQNEAQ (reference sequence). Trimming took off 8 bases at V and 5 bases at J, with 9 bases between the two ends. The CDR3, as DNA: TGTGCCAGCGTTCTTTTGGAGACCCAGTACTTC. It translates to CASVLLETQYF.

This clone was counted once. The chain uses TRBV3-1 (or the pseudogene TRBV3-2) and TRBJ2-2; D is undetermined. The V gene's germline CDR1 is LGHDT and CDR2 YNNKEL (reference sequence). Trimming cost V 4 bases and J 7 bases, with 10 bases left between them. This CDR3 is 13 amino acids long. DNA for the CDR3: TGTGCCAGCAGCCTCACCCTCGGCGGGGAGCTGTTTTTT. Translated, it gives CASSLTLGGELFF.

This clone was observed a single time. The rearrangement links TRBV28 to TRBJ2-1; D not certain. There are 13 residues in the CDR3. V dropped 7 bases and J dropped 3 bases, with 10 bases sitting between them. CDR1 and CDR2 from the germline V gene are MDHEN and SYDVKM. Here the CDR3 reads CASTPPGYNEQFF. The CDR3 nucleotides read TGTGCCAGCACACCCCCGGGCTACAATGAGCAGTTCTTC.